Each of the 23 T cell receptor beta chains below was sequenced from the same sample in a study of immune reconstitution after stem cell transplant in scleroderma. TCRdb re-called the RT-PCR reads through MiXCR, storing one row per CDR3 protein. This table holds around 2,000 distinct CDR3 sequences, around 7.4% found once. Sampling was carried out before or after autologous hematopoietic stem cell transplantation (not recorded which). These receptors came from a male donor with systemic sclerosis.

This clonotype is classed as large. The rearrangement uses TRBV20-1 and TRBJ1-5, with no clear D. Germline CDR1 is DFQATT and CDR2 is SNEGSKA (reference sequence). CDR3 length equals 15 residues. The ends were cut back, 3 bases at V and 2 bases at J, with 14 bases in the middle. The CDR3 is CSASLPSGGNQPQHF. CDR3 bases: TGCAGTGCTAGTCTTCCCTCCGGGGGCAATCAGCCCCAGCATTTT.

By its share, this clonotype is large. The chain combines TRBV10-2 with TRBJ1-1, with D possibly TRBD1 on 5 matching bases. V lost 6 bases, J lost 1 base, and 24 bases lay in between. This CDR3 comprises 18 residues. Germline lookup yields CDR1 WSHSY and CDR2 SAAADI. The CDR3 region has the DNA TGCGCCAGCAGGTTCGGGGCGATAAACCCAAATAGGAACACTGAAGCTTTCTTT. Encoded protein: CASRFGAINPNRNTEAFF.

By proportion, this clonotype is medium-sized. The rearrangement links TRBV20-1 to TRBJ2-1; no definite D call. Between the trimmed V and J ends, which lost 4 bases and 2 bases, there was a span of 15 bases. This CDR3 has 15 residues. The germline gives CDR1 DFQATT, CDR2 SNEGSKA (reference sequence). CDR3 amino acids: CSAKARWAAYNEQFF. Here the CDR3 DNA reads TGCAGTGCTAAAGCCCGATGGGCGGCCTACAATGAGCAGTTCTTC.

This clonotype is labeled as medium-sized (0.01 to 0.1%). The chain has TRBV20-1 and TRBJ2-1, with D perhaps matching TRBD2 (7 bases). Germline V gives CDR1 DFQATT, CDR2 SNEGSKA (reference sequence). Trimming removed 1 base at V and 0 bases at J, with 19 bases between. The CDR3 totals 18 residues. DNA of the CDR3: TGCAGTGCTAGAGCTCTCCGCGGGGGCCGGAGCTCCTACAATGAGCAGTTCTTC. Protein: CSARALRGGRSSYNEQFF.

This clonotype is termed medium-sized. V usage is TRBV6-6 and J usage is TRBJ1-1; D gene ambiguous. This CDR3 spans 13 amino acids. Germline CDR1 and CDR2: MNHNY and SVGAGI (reference sequence). Trimming took 11 bases from V and 0 from J, leaving 13 bases between them. The chain's CDR3 is CASKIGLNTEAFF. The CDR3 coding sequence is TGTGCCTCCAAGATCGGCTTGAACACTGAAGCTTTCTTT.

This clonotype ranks as medium-sized. This chain uses TRBV15 with TRBJ1-5; D remains ambiguous. This CDR3 has 15 amino acids. Germline V gene data show CDR1 as LNHNV and CDR2 as YYDKDF (reference sequence). V dropped 0 bases and J dropped 8 bases, with 14 bases sitting between them. CDR3: CATSRDVGLGKPQHF. The CDR3 DNA reads TGTGCCACCAGCAGAGATGTGGGGTTGGGAAAGCCCCAGCATTTT.

By share, this clonotype ranks as medium-sized. The V call is TRBV5-1, the J call TRBJ1-1; D gene unclear. This CDR3 has 14 residues. From germline, CDR1 is SGHRS and CDR2 YFSETQ. Trimming took off 0 bases at V and 1 base at J, with 7 bases between the two ends. The CDR3 nucleotides are TGCGCCAGCAGCTTGGAATGGGGGAACACTGAAGCTTTCTTT. Its protein product is CASSLEWGNTEAFF. The whole variable domain, filled in from reference TRBV5-1 and TRBJ1-1, reads KAGVTQTPRYLIKTRGQQVTLSCSPISGHRSVSWYQQTPGQGLQFLFEYFSETQRNKGNFPGRFSGRQFSNSRSEMNVSTLELGDSALYLCASSLEWGNTEAFFGQGTRLTVV.

This clonotype is medium-sized. The J gene is TRBJ1-5, the V gene TRBV4-2, with D unresolved. Between the trimmed V and J ends, which lost 0 bases and 3 bases, there was a span of 12 bases. The germline gives CDR1 LGHNA, CDR2 YNFKEQ. This CDR3 comprises 16 residues. CDR3 in amino acids: CASSQDIGGTNQPQHF. CDR3 sequence (DNA): TGTGCCAGCAGCCAAGATATTGGAGGAACCAATCAGCCCCAGCATTTT.

Judged by abundance, this clonotype is large (0.1 to 1%). This chain joins TRBV29-1 and TRBJ2-3; D remains ambiguous. The V gene lost 6 bases and the J gene lost 1 base, with 17 bases spanning the gap. Germline V gene data show CDR1 as SQVTM and CDR2 as ANQGSEA. This CDR3 comprises 15 residues. This CDR3 reads CSVAPESGGTDTQYF. In DNA, the CDR3 is TGCAGCGTAGCCCCCGAGAGTGGTGGCACAGATACGCAGTATTTT.

The rearrangement links TRBV2 to TRBJ2-2; 7 bases are shared with TRBD1. CDR3 length: 15 amino acids. J gave up 1 base and V 5 bases, and 4 bases lay outside the gene matches. Germline lookup yields CDR1 SNHLY and CDR2 FYNNEI. CDR3 sequence: CASSYRTGNTGELFF. The CDR3 bases are TGTGCCAGCAGTTATCGGACAGGGAACACCGGGGAGCTGTTTTTT.

In its sample, this clonotype is medium-sized. The chain is built from TRBV15 and TRBJ2-5; possible D gene TRBD2, 5 bases. Germline CDR1 is LNHNV and CDR2 is YYDKDF (reference sequence). The CDR3 sequence is 15 residues long. Deletions cut 2 bases from V and 5 bases from J, with 15 bases between. The CDR3 loop is CATSRNPGLMETQYF. The CDR3 region has the DNA TGTGCCACCAGCAGAAATCCCGGACTCATGGAGACCCAGTACTTC.

Sample share makes this clonotype medium-sized. V is TRBV20-1 and J is TRBJ2-2; 8 bases fit TRBD2. The CDR3 runs 13 residues. The V gene's germline CDR1 is DFQATT and CDR2 SNEGSKA (reference sequence). J lost 7 bases, V lost 6 bases, and 7 bases had no gene match. The CDR3 loop reads CSASGLGDGELFF. The CDR3 DNA reads as TGCAGTGCGTCGGGACTAGGAGACGGGGAGCTGTTTTTT.

By its share, this clonotype is medium-sized. V is TRBV7-6 and J is TRBJ2-2; 7 bases are a match to TRBD1. The CDR3 sequence is 15 residues long. Germline trimming cut 4 bases from V and 13 bases from J; bases unmatched to any gene: 15. Germline V CDR1 and CDR2: SGHVS, FNYEAQ. CDR3 sequence reads: CASSSRRTGAVGLFF. For the CDR3, the DNA is TGTGCCAGCAGCTCCCGACGGACAGGCGCCGTGGGGCTGTTTTTT.

This clonotype is judged medium-sized (0.01 to 0.1%). The chain is built from TRBV5-1 and TRBJ1-2; 7 bases match TRBD1. The J segment lost 8 bases and the V segment lost 5 bases, leaving 15 bases of the junction unmatched. This CDR3 has 15 residues. Germline V gene lookup returns CDR1 SGHRS and CDR2 YFSETQ. In DNA form, the CDR3 reads TGCGCCAGCAGTTTCTTGACAGGGAGAGTCGACGGCTACACCTTC. Its protein is CASSFLTGRVDGYTF.

The rearrangement uses TRBV4-2 and TRBJ2-3, with TRBD2 identical over 8 bases. V shed 2 bases and J 1 base; nucleotides not matched to a gene: 11. Germline V gene sequence: CDR1 LGHNA, CDR2 YNFKEQ. The CDR3 is 18 amino acids. The CDR3 spells CASSQSRGGGRGTDTQYF. CDR3 DNA sequence: TGTGCCAGCAGCCAATCCAGGGGCGGGGGGCGAGGCACAGATACGCAGTATTTT.

This clonotype counts as medium-sized (0.01 to 0.1%). J is TRBJ2-7 and V is TRBV28; D unresolved. V lost 3 bases and J lost 0, with 12 bases in between. The CDR3 spans 15 residues. The germline V gene has CDR1 MDHEN and CDR2 SYDVKM. The CDR3 coding sequence is TGTGCCAGCAGTTTTGATGCCGTGAGCTCCTACGAGCAGTACTTC. This codes for CASSFDAVSSYEQYF.

This clonotype is labeled medium-sized. V is TRBV4-2 and J is TRBJ2-3, with 7 bases aligning to TRBD1. This CDR3 contains 13 residues. V trimming: 8 bases; J trimming: 2 bases; junction bases outside the gene matches: 4. CDR1 is LGHNA, CDR2 YNFKEQ, per germline. Written as DNA, the CDR3 is TGTGCCAGCTGGGACAGACCCACAGATACGCAGTATTTT. It encodes CASWDRPTDTQYF.

This clonotype is medium-sized in the sample. This chain links TRBV27 with TRBJ2-3, with TRBD1 matching over 9 bases. This CDR3 has 16 residues. Germline V gene sequence: CDR1 MNHEY, CDR2 SMNVEV (reference sequence). Germline trimming cut 3 bases from V and 2 bases from J; bases unmatched to any gene: 6. CDR3 sequence (DNA): TGTGCCAGCAGTTTCGGACAGGGGCGATACACAGATACGCAGTATTTT. Amino acid sequence: CASSFGQGRYTDTQYF.

This clonotype is termed medium-sized. This chain uses TRBV7-6 with TRBJ1-2; 10 nucleotides align to TRBD1. CDR1 is SGHVS and CDR2 is FNYEAQ in the germline V gene. The CDR3 contains 13 residues. Trimming at V came to 6 bases and at J to 8 bases, leaving 6 bases not matched to a gene. The CDR3 region has the DNA TGTGCCAGCAGGGGACAGGGGCGTGAAGGCTACACCTTC. Translating it yields CASRGQGREGYTF.

This clonotype was seen a few times. This chain links TRBV11-2 with TRBJ2-3, with D tentatively TRBD1 (6 bases). Germline V gene sequence: CDR1 SGHAT, CDR2 FQNNGV. The ends were cut back, 3 bases at V and 2 bases at J, with 12 bases in the middle. The CDR3 totals 15 residues. The CDR3 protein is CASSFLGQNTDTQYF. The CDR3 DNA sequence: TGTGCCAGCAGCTTCTTGGGACAAAACACAGATACGCAGTATTTT. Variable domain in full (rest from reference TRBV11-2 and TRBJ2-3): EAGVAQSPRYKIIEKRQSVAFWCNPISGHATLYWYQQILGQGPKLLIQFQNNGVVDDSQLPKDRFSAERLKGVDSTLKIQPAKLEDSAVYLCASSFLGQNTDTQYFGPGTRLTVL.

The rearrangement uses TRBV5-5 and TRBJ1-2, with 10 bases fitting TRBD1. Germline trimming cut 0 bases from V and 6 bases from J; bases unmatched to any gene: 5. In germline, CDR1 is SGHKS, CDR2 YYEKEE (reference sequence). There are 15 residues in the CDR3. CDR3 in amino acids: CASSLVGQGGDGYTF. The CDR3 nucleotides read TGTGCCAGCAGCTTGGTCGGACAGGGGGGGGATGGCTACACCTTC.

This clonotype is medium-sized. The chain uses TRBV27 and TRBJ1-1, with TRBD1 matching over 7 bases. Germline CDR1 MNHEY, CDR2 SMNVEV (reference sequence). CDR3 length: 15 amino acids. V shed 5 bases and J 1 base; nucleotides not matched to a gene: 7. The CDR3 DNA follows: TGTGCCAGCAGTAGTGACGGGACAGCGAACACTGAAGCTTTCTTT. Amino acids: CASSSDGTANTEAFF.

By sample fraction, this clonotype is medium-sized. This chain links TRBV19 with TRBJ2-2; tentatively, D is TRBD2 (7 bases). The germline V and J ends were trimmed by 7 bases and 5 bases, with 20 bases remaining between them. The germline gives CDR1 LNHDA, CDR2 SQIVND (reference sequence). There are 16 residues in the CDR3. CDR3 residues: CASINSAGRGTGELFF. The CDR3 bases are TGTGCCAGTATTAATTCGGCAGGGAGGGGGACCGGGGAGCTGTTTTTT.